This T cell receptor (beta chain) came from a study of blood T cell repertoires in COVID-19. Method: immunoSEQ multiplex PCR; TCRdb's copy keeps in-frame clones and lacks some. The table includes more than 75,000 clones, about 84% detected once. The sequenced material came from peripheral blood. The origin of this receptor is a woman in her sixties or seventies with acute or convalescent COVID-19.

The DNA of the CDR3 is TGTGCCAGCAGCTTACCGAGGGTGTACCTCGCCGGGGAGCTGTTTTTT. This sequence encodes CASSLPRVYLAGELFF. This chain joins TRBV7-8 and TRBJ2-2; TRBD2 is a possible D gene (5 bases). V gave up 2 bases and J gave up 6 bases, with 16 bases separating them. Germline V gene sequence: CDR1 SGHVS, CDR2 FQNEAQ. The CDR3 length is 16 residues.